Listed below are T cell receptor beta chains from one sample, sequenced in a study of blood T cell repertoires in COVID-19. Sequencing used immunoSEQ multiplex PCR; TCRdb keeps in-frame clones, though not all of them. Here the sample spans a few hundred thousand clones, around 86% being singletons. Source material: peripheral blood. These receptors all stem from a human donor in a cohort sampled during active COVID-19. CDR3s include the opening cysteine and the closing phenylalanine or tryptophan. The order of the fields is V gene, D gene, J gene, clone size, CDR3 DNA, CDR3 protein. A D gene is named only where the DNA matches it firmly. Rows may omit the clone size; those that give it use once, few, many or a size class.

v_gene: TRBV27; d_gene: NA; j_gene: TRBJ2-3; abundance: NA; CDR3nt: TGTGCCAGCAGTCCACGAGGGGATACGCAGTATTTT; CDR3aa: CASSPRGDTQYF
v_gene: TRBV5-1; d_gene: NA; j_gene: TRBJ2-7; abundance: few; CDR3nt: TGCGCCAGCAATAGGGGTACAGGGAGGGACGAGCAGTACTTC; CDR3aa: CASNRGTGRDEQYF
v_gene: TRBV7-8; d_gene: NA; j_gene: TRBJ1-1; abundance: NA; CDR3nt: TGTGCCAGCAGTCCGGGACTCGAGACCACTGAAGCTTTCTTT; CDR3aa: CASSPGLETTEAFF
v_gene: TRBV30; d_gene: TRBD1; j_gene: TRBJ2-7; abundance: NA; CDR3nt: TGTGCCTGGAGTCAAGACAGGGGGCCCCCGTACGAGCAGTACTTC; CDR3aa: CAWSQDRGPPYEQYF
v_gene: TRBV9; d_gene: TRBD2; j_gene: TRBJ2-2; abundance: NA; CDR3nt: TGTGCCAGCAGCCAGGCGGGGGGTATCGGGGAGCTGTTTTTT; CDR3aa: CASSQAGGIGELFF
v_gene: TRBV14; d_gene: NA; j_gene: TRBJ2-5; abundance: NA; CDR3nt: TGTGCCAGCAGCCAGGCATTGGGCCCTCAAGAGACCCAGTACTTC; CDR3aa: CASSQALGPQETQYF
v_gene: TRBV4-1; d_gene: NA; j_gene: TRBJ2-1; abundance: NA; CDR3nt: TGCGCCAGCAAAGGTAGCGAGAGATTTTCCGCCTACAATGAGCAGTTCTTC; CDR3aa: CASKGSERFSAYNEQFF
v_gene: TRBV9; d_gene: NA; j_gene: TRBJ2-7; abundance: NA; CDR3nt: TGTGCCAGCAGCGTAGGGCCAGGGTTCTGGGACGAGCAGTACTTC; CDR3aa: CASSVGPGFWDEQYF
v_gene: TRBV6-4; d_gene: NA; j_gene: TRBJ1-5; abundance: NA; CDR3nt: TGTGCCAGCAGTGAAGCCCCAGGGATCGGTCAGCCCCAGCATTTT; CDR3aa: CASSEAPGIGQPQHF
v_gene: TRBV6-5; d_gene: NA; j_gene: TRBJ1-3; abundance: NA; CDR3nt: TGTGCCAGCAGCGACATACCCGGAAACACCATATATTTT; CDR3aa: CASSDIPGNTIYF
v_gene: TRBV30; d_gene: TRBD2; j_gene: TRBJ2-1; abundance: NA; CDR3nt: TGTGCCTGGAGTGTACAGGCTAGCGGGAGTAATGAGCAGTTCTTC; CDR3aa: CAWSVQASGSNEQFF
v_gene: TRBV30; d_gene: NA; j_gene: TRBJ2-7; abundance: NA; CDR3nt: TGTGCCTGGAGTCACAGGGGGGGGTGGACCTCCTACGAGCAGTACTTC; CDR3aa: CAWSHRGGWTSYEQYF
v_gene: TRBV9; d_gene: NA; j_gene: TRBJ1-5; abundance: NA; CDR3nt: TGTGCCAGCAGCGTAGGCGGGGAAGGGGATCAGCCCCAGCATTTT; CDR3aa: CASSVGGEGDQPQHF
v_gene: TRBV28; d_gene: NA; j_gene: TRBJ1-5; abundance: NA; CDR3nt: TGTGCTGGGGGGGGTGGCAGCAATCAGCCCCAGCATTTT; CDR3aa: CAGGGGSNQPQHF
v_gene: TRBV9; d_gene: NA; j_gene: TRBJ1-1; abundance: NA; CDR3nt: TGTGCCAGCAGCGTAGCTGAGAGGACTGAAGCTTTCTTT; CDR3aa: CASSVAERTEAFF
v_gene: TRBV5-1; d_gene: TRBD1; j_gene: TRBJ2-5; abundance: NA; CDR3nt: TGCGCCAGCAGCTTAGGACAGGAACCTCGTCAAGAGACCCAGTACTTC; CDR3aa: CASSLGQEPRQETQYF
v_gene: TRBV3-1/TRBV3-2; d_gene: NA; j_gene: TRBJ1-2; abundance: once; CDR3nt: TGTGCCAGCAGCCTCCGAGGAGGCTACTATGGCTACACCTTC; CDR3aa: CASSLRGGYYGYTF
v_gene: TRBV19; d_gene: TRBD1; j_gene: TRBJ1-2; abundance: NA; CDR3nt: TGTGCCAGTAGTGCGACAGGGGGCGCGTATGGCTACACCTTC; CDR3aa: CASSATGGAYGYTF
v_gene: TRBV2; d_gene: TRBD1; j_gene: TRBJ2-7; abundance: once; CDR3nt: TGTGCCACGGAGGGAGGACAGGGGGCCACCTACGAGCAGTACTTC; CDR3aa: CATEGGQGATYEQYF
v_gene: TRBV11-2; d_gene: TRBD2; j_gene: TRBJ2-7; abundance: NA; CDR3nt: TGTGCCAGCAGTTCGACTAGCGGGAGGGTACACTACGAGCAGTACTTC; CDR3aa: CASSSTSGRVHYEQYF
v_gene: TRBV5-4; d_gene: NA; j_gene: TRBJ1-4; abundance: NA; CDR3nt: TGTGCCAGCAGCGCGGCCCCTAATGAAAAACTGTTTTTT; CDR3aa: CASSAAPNEKLFF
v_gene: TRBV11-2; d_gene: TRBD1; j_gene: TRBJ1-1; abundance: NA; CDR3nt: TGTGCCAGCAGCACAATCCGGGACAGGTTGAACACTGAAGCTTTCTTT; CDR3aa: CASSTIRDRLNTEAFF
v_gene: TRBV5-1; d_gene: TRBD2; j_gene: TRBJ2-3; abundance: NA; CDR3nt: TGCGCCAGCAGCCCGGATGTAGCGGGACGAACCAATACGCAGTATTTT; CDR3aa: CASSPDVAGRTNTQYF
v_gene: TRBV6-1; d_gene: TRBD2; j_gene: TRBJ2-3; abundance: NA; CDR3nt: TGTGCCAGCAGTGAAGGGACTAGCGGGAGAGATACGCAGTATTTT; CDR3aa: CASSEGTSGRDTQYF
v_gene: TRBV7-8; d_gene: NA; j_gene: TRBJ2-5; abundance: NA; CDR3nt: TGTGCCAGCACGGGCGGGAGAGGGGGACAAGAGACCCAGTACTTC; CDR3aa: CASTGGRGGQETQYF
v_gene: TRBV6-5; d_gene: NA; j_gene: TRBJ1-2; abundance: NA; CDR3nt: TGTGCCAGCGAGGGAGTGGCCCGGGACTATGGCTACACCTTC; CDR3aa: CASEGVARDYGYTF
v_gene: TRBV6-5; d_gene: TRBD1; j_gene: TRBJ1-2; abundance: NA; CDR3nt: TGTGCCAGCAGTTACGGACAGGGGTGGTACTATGGCTACACCTTC; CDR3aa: CASSYGQGWYYGYTF
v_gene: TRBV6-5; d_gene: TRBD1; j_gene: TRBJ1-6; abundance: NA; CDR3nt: TGTGCCAGCAGTTACTCGATGGAGGGGGCGAGCTCACCCCTCCACTTT; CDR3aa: CASSYSMEGASSPLHF
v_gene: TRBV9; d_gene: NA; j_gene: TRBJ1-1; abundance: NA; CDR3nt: TGTGCCAGCAGCGTAGGACCGGGTTATGGGAACACTGAAGCTTTCTTT; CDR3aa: CASSVGPGYGNTEAFF
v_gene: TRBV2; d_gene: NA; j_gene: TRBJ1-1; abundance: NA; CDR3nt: TGTGCCAGCAGTTTTCCACAGGGAGACACTGAAGCTTTCTTT; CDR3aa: CASSFPQGDTEAFF
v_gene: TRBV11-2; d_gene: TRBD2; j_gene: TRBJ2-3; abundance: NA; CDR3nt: TGTGCCAGCAGCCGTATAGCGGGGGGGGATCTGCAGTATTTT; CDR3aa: CASSRIAGGDLQYF
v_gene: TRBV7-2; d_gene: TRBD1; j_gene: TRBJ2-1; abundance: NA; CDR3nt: TGTGCCAGCAGCCCTGGGACAGCCTACAATGAGCAGTTCTTC; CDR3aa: CASSPGTAYNEQFF
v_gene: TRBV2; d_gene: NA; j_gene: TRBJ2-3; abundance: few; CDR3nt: TGTGCCAGCAGGATGGACAGAAACACAGATACGCAGTATTTT; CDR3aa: CASRMDRNTDTQYF
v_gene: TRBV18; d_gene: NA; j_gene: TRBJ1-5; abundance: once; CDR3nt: TGTGCCAGCTCACCCACAGGGCCTGGCAATCAGCCCCAGCATTTT; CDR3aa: CASSPTGPGNQPQHF
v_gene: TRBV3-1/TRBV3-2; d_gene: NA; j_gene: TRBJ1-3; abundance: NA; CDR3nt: TGTGCCAGCAGCCAACGAACCCTATGGGGCGAATCTGGAAACACCATATATTTT; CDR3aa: CASSQRTLWGESGNTIYF
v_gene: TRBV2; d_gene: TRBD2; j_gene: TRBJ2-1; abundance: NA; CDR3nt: TGTGCCAGCAGTGGCCCGTTGGGACTAGCGGGGGGGTACGATGAGCAGTTCTTC; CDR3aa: CASSGPLGLAGGYDEQFF
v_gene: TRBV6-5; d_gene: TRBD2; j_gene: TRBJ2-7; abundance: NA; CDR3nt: TGTGCCAGCGGGGGGGTGGAGCAGTACTTC; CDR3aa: CASGGVEQYF
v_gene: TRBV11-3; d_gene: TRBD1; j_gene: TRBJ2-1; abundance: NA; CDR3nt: TGTGCCAGCAGCCCCGGACAGGGGCGTTCCTACAGTAATGAGCAGTTCTTC; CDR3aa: CASSPGQGRSYSNEQFF
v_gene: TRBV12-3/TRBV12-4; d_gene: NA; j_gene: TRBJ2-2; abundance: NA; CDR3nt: TGTGCCAGCAGTCCACAAAACACCGGGGAGCTGTTTTTT; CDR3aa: CASSPQNTGELFF
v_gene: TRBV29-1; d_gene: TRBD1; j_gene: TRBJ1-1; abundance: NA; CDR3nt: TGCAGCATCGGGACAGGAGGCACTGAAGCTTTCTTT; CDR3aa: CSIGTGGTEAFF
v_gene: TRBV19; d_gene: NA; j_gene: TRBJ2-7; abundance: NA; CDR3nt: TGTGCCAGTAGTATTTCCTTGGGCAGCTCCTACGAGCAGTACTTC; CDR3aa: CASSISLGSSYEQYF
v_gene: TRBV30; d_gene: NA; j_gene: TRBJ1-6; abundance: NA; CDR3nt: TGTGCCTGGAGTGTACACCTTTTTTTCTCCTATAATTCACCCCTCCACTTT; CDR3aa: CAWSVHLFFSYNSPLHF
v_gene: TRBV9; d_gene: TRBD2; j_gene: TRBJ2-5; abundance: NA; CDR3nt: TGTGCCAGCAGCGTAGGGGCGGGAGGGGGTGAGACCCAGTACTTC; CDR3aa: CASSVGAGGGETQYF
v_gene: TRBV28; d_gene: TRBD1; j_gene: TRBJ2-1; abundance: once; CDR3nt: TGTGCCAGCAGTTTAGTACAGGGGGAGATCAATGAGCAGTTCTTC; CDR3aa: CASSLVQGEINEQFF
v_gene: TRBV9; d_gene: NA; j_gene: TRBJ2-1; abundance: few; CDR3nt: TGTGCCAGCAGCGTAGCTGACAATGAGCAGTTCTTC; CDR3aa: CASSVADNEQFF
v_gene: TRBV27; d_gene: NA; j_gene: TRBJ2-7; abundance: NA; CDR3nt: TGTGCCAGCAGCGGGACGGCGCTCGGAGGGCCCTACGAGCAGTACTTC; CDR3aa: CASSGTALGGPYEQYF
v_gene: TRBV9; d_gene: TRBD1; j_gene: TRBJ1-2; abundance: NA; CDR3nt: TGTGCCAGCAGCGGCAACAGGGGCGACTATGGCTACACCTTC; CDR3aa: CASSGNRGDYGYTF
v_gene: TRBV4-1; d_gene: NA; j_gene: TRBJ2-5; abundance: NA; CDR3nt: TGCGCCAGCAGCCAAGGGGCCGGACCGGGGGAGACCCAGTACTTC; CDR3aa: CASSQGAGPGETQYF
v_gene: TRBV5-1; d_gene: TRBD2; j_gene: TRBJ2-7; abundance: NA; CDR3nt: TGCGCCAGCAGCTTGGAGGGACTAGCTTTTTACGAGCAGTACTTC; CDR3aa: CASSLEGLAFYEQYF
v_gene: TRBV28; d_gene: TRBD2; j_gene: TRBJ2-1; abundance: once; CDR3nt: TGTGCCAGCAGTTCCGCAGGGACTAGTGAGCAGTTCTTC; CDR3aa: CASSSAGTSEQFF
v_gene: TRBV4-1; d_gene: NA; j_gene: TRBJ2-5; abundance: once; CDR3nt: TGCGCCAGCAGCCGGTTCGTGGGGGCACGGGAGACCCAGTACTTC; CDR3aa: CASSRFVGARETQYF
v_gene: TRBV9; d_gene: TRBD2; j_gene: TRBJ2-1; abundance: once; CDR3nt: TGTGCCAGCAGCGTATGCCTCGTGGGACTAACCAATGAGCAGTTCTTC; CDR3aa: CASSVCLVGLTNEQFF
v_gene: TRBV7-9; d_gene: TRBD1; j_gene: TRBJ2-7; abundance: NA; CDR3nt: TGTGCCAGCAGCCCCGGGACAGGGTTGTCCTACGAGCAGTACTTC; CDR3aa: CASSPGTGLSYEQYF
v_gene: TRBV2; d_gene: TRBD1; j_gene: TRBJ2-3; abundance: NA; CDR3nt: TGTGCCAGCAGTGCCCGGACAGGGGGCACAGATACGCAGTATTTT; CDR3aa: CASSARTGGTDTQYF